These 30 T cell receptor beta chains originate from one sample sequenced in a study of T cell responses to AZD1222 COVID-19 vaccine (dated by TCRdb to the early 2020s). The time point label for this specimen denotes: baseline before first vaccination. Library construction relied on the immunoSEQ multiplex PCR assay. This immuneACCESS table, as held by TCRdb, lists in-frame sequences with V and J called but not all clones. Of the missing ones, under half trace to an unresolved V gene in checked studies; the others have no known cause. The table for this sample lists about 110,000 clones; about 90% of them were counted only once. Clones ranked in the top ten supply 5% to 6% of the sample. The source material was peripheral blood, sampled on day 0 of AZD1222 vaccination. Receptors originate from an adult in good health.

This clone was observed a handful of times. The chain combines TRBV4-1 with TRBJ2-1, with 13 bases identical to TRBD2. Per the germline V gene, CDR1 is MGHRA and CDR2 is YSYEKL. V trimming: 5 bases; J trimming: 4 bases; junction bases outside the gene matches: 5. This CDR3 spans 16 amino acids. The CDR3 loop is CASSRGTSGVYNEQFF. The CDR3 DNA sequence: TGCGCCAGCAGCAGAGGGACTAGCGGGGTTTACAATGAGCAGTTCTTC.

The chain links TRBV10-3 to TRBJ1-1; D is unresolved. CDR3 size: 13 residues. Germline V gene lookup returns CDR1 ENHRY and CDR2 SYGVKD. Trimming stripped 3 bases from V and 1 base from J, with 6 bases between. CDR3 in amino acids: CAISERENTEAFF. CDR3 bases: TGTGCCATCAGTGAAAGAGAGAACACTGAAGCTTTCTTT.

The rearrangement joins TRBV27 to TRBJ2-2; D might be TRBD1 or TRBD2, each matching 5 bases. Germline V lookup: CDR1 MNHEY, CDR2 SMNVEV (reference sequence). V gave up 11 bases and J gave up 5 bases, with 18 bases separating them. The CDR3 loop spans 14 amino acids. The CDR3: CASRGEGLTGELFF. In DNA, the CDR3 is TGTGCCTCGAGGGGAGAGGGCCTAACCGGGGAGCTGTTTTTT.

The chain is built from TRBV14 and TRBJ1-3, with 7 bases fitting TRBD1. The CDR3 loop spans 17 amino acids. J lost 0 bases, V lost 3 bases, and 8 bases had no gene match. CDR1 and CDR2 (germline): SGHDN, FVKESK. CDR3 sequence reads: CASSQPGQSDSGNTIYF. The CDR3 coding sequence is TGTGCCAGCAGCCAGCCGGGACAGTCCGACTCTGGAAACACCATATATTTT.

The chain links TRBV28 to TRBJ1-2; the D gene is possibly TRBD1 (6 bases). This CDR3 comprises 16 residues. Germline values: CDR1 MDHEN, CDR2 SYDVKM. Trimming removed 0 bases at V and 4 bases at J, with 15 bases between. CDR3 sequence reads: CASSLWGGPGAYGYTF. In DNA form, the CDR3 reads TGTGCCAGCAGTTTATGGGGGGGGCCAGGGGCCTATGGCTACACCTTC.

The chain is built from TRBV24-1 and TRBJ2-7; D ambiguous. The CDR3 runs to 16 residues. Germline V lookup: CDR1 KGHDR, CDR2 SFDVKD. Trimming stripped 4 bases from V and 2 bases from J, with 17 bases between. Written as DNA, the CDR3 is TGTGCCACCAGTGACCCCTCGGGCGAGCAACCCTACGAGCAGTACTTC. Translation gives CATSDPSGEQPYEQYF.

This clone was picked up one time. CDR3 in amino acids: CASSARDRRGDEQYF. DNA of the CDR3: TGTGCCAGTAGTGCCCGGGACAGGAGGGGCGACGAGCAGTACTTC. The chain carries TRBV19 and TRBJ2-7; 8 bases agree with TRBD1. There are 15 residues in the CDR3. Germline V gives CDR1 LNHDA, CDR2 SQIVND (reference sequence). J was trimmed by 5 bases and V by 5 bases; bases with no gene match: 11.

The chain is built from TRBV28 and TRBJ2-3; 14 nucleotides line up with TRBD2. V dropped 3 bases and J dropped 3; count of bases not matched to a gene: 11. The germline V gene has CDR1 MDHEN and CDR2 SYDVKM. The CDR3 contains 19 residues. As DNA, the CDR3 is TGTGCCAGCAGTTTTGAGCTCGGGACTAGCGGGAGCGGGACAGATACGCAGTATTTT. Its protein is CASSFELGTSGSGTDTQYF.

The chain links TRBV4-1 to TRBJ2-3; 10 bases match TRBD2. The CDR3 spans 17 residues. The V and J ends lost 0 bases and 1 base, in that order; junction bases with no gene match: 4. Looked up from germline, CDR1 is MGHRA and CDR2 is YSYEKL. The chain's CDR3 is CASSQDPGLAGTDTQYF. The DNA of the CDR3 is TGCGCCAGCAGCCAAGATCCCGGACTAGCGGGCACAGATACGCAGTATTTT.

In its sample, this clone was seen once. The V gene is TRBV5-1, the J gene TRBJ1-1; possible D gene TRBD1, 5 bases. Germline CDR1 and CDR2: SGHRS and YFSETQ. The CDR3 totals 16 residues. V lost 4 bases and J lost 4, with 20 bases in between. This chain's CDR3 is CASSPLGGYVSTEAFF. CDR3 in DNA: TGCGCCAGCAGCCCGCTTGGGGGTTACGTTAGCACTGAAGCTTTCTTT.

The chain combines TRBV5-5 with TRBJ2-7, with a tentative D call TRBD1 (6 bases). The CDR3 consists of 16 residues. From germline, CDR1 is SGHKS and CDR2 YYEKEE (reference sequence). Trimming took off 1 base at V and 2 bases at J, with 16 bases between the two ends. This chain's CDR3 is CASSLRQALGAYEQYF. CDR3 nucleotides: TGTGCCAGCAGCTTGCGACAGGCGCTCGGGGCCTACGAGCAGTACTTC.

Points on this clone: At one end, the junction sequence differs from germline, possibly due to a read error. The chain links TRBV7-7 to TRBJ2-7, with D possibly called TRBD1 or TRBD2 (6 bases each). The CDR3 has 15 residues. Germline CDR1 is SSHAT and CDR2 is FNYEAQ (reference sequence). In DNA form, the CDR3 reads TGTGCTAGCAGCCCGGGGGCGGGGCTCTCCTACGAGCAGTACTTC. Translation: CASSPGAGLSYEQYF.

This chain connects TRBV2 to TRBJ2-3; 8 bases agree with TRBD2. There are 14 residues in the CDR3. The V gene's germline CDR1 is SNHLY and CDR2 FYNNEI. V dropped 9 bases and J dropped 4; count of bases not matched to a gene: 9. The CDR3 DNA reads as TGTGCCAGTACGCGGACTAGCTCGGCAGATACGCAGTATTTT. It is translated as CASTRTSSADTQYF.

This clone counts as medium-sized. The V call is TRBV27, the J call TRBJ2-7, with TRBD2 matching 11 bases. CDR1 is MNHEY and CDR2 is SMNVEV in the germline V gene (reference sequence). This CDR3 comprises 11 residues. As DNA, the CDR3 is TGTACTAGCGGGAGTGCCTACGAGCAGTACTTC. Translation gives CTSGSAYEQYF.

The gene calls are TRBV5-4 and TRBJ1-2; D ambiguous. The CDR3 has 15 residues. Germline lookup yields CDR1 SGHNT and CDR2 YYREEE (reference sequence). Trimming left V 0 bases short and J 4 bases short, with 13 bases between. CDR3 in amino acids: CASSLAGSFGYGYTF. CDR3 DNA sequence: TGTGCCAGCAGCTTGGCCGGGAGTTTTGGCTATGGCTACACCTTC. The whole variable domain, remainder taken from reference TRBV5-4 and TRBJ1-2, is ETGVTQSPTHLIKTRGQQVTLRCSSQSGHNTVSWYQQALGQGPQFIFQYYREEENGRGNFPPRFSGLQFPNYSSELNVNALELDDSALYLCASSLAGSFGYGYTFGSGTRLTVV.

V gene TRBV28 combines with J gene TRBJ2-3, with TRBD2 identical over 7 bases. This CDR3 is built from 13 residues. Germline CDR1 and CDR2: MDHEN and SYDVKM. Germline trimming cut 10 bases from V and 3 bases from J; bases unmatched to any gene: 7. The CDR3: CAILGGRTDTQYF. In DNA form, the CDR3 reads TGTGCCATCCTGGGAGGGCGGACAGATACGCAGTATTTT.

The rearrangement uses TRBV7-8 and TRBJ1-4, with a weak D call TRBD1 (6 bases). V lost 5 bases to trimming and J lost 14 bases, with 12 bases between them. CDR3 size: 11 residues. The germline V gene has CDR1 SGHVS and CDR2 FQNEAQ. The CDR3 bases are TGTGCCAGCAGCCTGGACAGCCGGCTGTTTTTT. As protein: CASSLDSRLFF.

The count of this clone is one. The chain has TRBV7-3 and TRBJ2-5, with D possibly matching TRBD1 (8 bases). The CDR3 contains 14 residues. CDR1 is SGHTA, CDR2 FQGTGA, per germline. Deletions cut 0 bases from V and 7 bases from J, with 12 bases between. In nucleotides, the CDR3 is TGTGCCAGCAGCTTAACGACAGGGGAGGGGACCCAGTACTTC. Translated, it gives CASSLTTGEGTQYF.

The CDR3: CASSQGLGVTDTQYF. In DNA, the CDR3 is TGCGCCAGCAGCCAAGGTTTGGGCGTTACAGATACGCAGTATTTT. The chain links TRBV4-1 to TRBJ2-3; D gene uncertain. The CDR3 length is 15 residues. V gave up 1 base and J gave up 3 bases, with 11 bases separating them. CDR1 and CDR2 (germline): MGHRA, YSYEKL.

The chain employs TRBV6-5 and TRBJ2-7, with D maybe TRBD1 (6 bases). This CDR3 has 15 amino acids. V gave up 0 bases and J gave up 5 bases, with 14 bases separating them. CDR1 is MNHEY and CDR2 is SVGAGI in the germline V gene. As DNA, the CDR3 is TGTGCCAGCAGTTACTCGGGGCAGGGGTGGAACGAGCAGTACTTC. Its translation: CASSYSGQGWNEQYF.

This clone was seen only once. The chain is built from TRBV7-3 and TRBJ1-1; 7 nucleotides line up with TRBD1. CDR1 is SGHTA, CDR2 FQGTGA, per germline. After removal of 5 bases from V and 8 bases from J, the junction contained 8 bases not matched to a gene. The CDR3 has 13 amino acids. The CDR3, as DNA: TGTGCCAGCAGCATGGACAGGTCCAGGGAAGCTTTCTTT. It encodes CASSMDRSREAFF. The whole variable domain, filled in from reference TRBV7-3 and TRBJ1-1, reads GAGVSQTPSNKVTEKGKYVELRCDPISGHTALYWYRQSLGQGPEFLIYFQGTGAADDSGLPNDRFFAVRPEGSVSTLKIQRTERGDSAVYLCASSMDRSREAFFGQGTRLTVV.

The CDR3 region has the DNA TGTGCCAGCAGCTTAGATAACGTGAACACTGAAGCTTTCTTT. It encodes CASSLDNVNTEAFF. The chain has TRBV11-3 and TRBJ1-1, with D unresolved. V gave up 0 bases and J gave up 0 bases, with 5 bases separating them. From germline, CDR1 is SGHNT and CDR2 YENEEA. CDR3 length equals 14 residues.

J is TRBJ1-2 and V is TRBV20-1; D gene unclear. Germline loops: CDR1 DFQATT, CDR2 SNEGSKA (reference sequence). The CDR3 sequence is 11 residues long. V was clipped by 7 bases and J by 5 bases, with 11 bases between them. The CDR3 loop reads CSVEGGYGYTF. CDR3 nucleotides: TGCAGTGTCGAAGGAGGGTATGGCTACACCTTC.

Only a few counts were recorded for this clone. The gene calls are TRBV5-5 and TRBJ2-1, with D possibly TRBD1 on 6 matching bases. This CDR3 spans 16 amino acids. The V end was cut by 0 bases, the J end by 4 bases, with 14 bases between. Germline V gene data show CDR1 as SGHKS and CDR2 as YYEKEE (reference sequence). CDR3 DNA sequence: TGTGCCAGCAGCTTGGTCCAGGGGTTGTTATACAATGAGCAGTTCTTC. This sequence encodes CASSLVQGLLYNEQFF.

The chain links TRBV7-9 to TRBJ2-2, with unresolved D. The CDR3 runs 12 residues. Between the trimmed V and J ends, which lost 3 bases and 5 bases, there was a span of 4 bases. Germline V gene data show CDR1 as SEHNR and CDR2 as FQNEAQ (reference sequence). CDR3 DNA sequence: TGTGCCAGCAGCTTGGTTACCGGGGAGCTGTTTTTT. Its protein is CASSLVTGELFF.

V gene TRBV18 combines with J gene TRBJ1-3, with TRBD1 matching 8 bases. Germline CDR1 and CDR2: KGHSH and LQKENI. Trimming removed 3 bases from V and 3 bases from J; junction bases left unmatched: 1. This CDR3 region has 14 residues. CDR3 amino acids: CASSPTGVGNTIYF. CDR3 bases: TGTGCCAGCTCACCGACAGGGGTTGGAAACACCATATATTTT.

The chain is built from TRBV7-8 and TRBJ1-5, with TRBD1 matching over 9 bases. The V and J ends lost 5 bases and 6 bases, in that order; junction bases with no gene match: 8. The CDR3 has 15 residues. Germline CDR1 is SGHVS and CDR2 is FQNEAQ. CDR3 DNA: TGTGCCAGCAGCCTCCTACAGGGGGCGGGTCAGCCCCAGCATTTT. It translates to CASSLLQGAGQPQHF.

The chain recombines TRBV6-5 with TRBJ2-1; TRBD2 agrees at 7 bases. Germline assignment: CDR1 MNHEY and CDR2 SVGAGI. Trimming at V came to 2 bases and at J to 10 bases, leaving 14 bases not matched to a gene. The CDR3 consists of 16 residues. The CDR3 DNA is TGTGCCAGCAGTTACGGGAGCGGGACTTCCCCCTTCGAGCAGTTCTTC. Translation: CASSYGSGTSPFEQFF.

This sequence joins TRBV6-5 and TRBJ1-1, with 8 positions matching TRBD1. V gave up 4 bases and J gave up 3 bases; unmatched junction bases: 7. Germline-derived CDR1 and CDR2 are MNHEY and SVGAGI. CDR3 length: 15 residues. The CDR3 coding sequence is TGTGCCAGCAGTTTCGCAGGGGGCGGGGACACTGAAGCTTTCTTT. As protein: CASSFAGGGDTEAFF.

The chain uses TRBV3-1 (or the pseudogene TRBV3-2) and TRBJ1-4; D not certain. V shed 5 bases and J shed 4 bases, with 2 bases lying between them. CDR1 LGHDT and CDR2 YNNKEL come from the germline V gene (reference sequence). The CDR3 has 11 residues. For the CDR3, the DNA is TGTGCCAGCAGCTATAATGAAAAACTGTTTTTT. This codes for CASSYNEKLFF.